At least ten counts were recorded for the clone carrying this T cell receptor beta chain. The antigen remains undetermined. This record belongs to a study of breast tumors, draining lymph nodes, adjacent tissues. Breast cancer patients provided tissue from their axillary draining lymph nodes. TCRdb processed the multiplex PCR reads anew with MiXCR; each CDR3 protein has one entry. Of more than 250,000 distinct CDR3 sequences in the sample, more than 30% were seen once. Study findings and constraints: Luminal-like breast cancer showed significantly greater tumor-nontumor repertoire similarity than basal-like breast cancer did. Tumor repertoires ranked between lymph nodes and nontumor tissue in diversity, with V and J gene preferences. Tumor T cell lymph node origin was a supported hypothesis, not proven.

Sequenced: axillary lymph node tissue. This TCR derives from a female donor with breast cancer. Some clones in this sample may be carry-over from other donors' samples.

In nucleotides, the CDR3 is TGTGCCAGCAGCCCCATCAATGAGCAGTTCTTC. Its protein is CASSPINEQFF. This sequence joins TRBV7-2 and TRBJ2-1; D remains unclear. Germline CDR1 SGHTA, CDR2 FQGNSA. This CDR3 has 11 residues. V was trimmed by 5 bases and J by 6 bases, leaving 5 bases between them.